Listed below are T cell receptor beta chains from one sample, sequenced in a study of shared clonotypes between healthy human individuals. Only in-frame clones appear in the TCRdb table, and some are missing; sequencing was by immunoSEQ multiplex PCR. The sample has over a million clones; roughly 96% are singletons. Input material: naive CD4+ T cells sorted from blood. These receptors came from a man aged 25 to 40 in good health. CDR3s include the opening cysteine and the closing phenylalanine or tryptophan. D genes are given only for firm matches. For some rows the clone size is stated as once, few or many, or as a class when expanded; others skip it.

clone size | J gene | D gene | V gene | CDR3 DNA | CDR3 protein
NA | TRBJ2-1 | TRBD1 | TRBV6-1 | TGTGCCACAAACAGGGGTAATGAGCAGTTCTTC | CATNRGNEQFF
NA | TRBJ2-7 | NA | TRBV27 | TGTGCCAGGAAAAAAGACGAGCAGTACTTC | CARKKDEQYF
few | TRBJ2-1 | NA | TRBV10-3 | TGTGCCATCAGTACCACGGAGGGCCCCTACAATGAGCAGTTCTTC | CAISTTEGPYNEQFF
NA | TRBJ2-5 | NA | TRBV27 | TGTGCCAGGACTCTGCAGGGCCCCGGAGAGACCCAGTACTTC | CARTLQGPGETQYF
NA | TRBJ2-3 | NA | TRBV9 | TGTGCCAGCAGCGTAGCTCTAGGCAGGAGCACAGATACGCAGTATTTT | CASSVALGRSTDTQYF
NA | TRBJ2-5 | NA | TRBV10-3 | TGTGCCATCAGTGAAGGAAGGGATAGGGAGACCCAGTACTTC | CAISEGRDRETQYF
NA | TRBJ2-2 | NA | TRBV28 | TGTGCCAGCAGTCCCTACAGGGAGGGAGTCGGGGAGCTGTTTTTT | CASSPYREGVGELFF
NA | TRBJ1-4 | TRBD1 | TRBV28 | TGTGCCAGCAGGAGGGACAGGGGAAGAACTAATGAAAAACTGTTTTTT | CASRRDRGRTNEKLFF
NA | TRBJ2-5 | NA | TRBV5-1 | TGCGCCAGCAGCTTGGCACTAAAAGAGACCCAGTACTTC | CASSLALKETQYF
once | TRBJ2-5 | NA | TRBV27 | TGTGCCAGCAGTTTCCCCGGGGCTGAGACCCAGTACTTC | CASSFPGAETQYF
NA | TRBJ1-2 | NA | TRBV19 | TGTGCCAGTAGTATATCCTCGGGGGTCTATGGCTACACCTTC | CASSISSGVYGYTF
once | TRBJ2-1 | TRBD2 | TRBV18 | TGTGCCAGCTCACCTCCTACTAGCGGGATCTACAATGAGCAGTTCTTC | CASSPPTSGIYNEQFF
NA | TRBJ1-5 | NA | TRBV28 | TGTGCCAGCGTGGGAGAGGGCGGGCGCAATCAGCCCCAGCATTTT | CASVGEGGRNQPQHF
NA | TRBJ2-7 | NA | TRBV10-3 | TGTGCCATCAGGAAGGATCTAGGGCCTTACGAGCAGTACTTC | CAIRKDLGPYEQYF
NA | TRBJ2-1 | TRBD2 | TRBV5-1 | TGCGCCAGCAGCTTGGCGCTAGCGGGAGGGTATGAGCAGTTCTTC | CASSLALAGGYEQFF
NA | TRBJ2-5 | NA | TRBV21-1 | TGTGCCAGCAGCAAATTAGGCCCCGCGGTGACCCAGTACTTC | CASSKLGPAVTQYF
NA | TRBJ1-5 | NA | TRBV5-1 | TGCGCCAGCAGCTTACAGGGTTTGGGCAATCAGCCCCAGCATTTT | CASSLQGLGNQPQHF
NA | TRBJ2-4 | NA | TRBV5-4 | TGTGCCAGCAGCTTGCGCGCGGGAAACATTCAGTACTTC | CASSLRAGNIQYF
NA | TRBJ2-3 | NA | TRBV5-1 | TGCGCCAGCAGCAACCAAGGATTGGAGACAGATACGCAGTATTTT | CASSNQGLETDTQYF
NA | TRBJ2-7 | NA | TRBV28 | TGTGCCAGCAGTTTGGGGCAGACCTACGAGCAGTACTTC | CASSLGQTYEQYF
NA | TRBJ2-3 | TRBD1 | TRBV4-3 | TGCGCCAGCATCAAAGCACGGGACAGGGTCTTCACAGATACGCAGTATTTT | CASIKARDRVFTDTQYF
NA | TRBJ1-5 | TRBD1 | TRBV6-1 | TGTGCCAGCAGTGGTCGACAGGGTAATCAGCCCCAGCATTTT | CASSGRQGNQPQHF
NA | TRBJ2-7 | NA | TRBV28 | TGTGCCAGCACCGCGGGACTCCCGAAGGAGCAGTACTTC | CASTAGLPKEQYF
NA | TRBJ2-6 | NA | TRBV15 | TGTGCCACCAGCAGAGACGGACTGATAGTCTCTGGGGCCAACGTCCTGACTTTC | CATSRDGLIVSGANVLTF
NA | TRBJ2-7 | NA | TRBV2 | TGTGCCAGCAGTGAAATAGGACCTGACAGCCTCTCCTACGAGCAGTACTTC | CASSEIGPDSLSYEQYF
NA | TRBJ2-7 | TRBD1 | TRBV19 | TGTGCCAGTAGTACCCTAGCCGCCAGTGGACAGGTACGGCAGTACTTC | CASSTLAASGQVRQYF
NA | TRBJ1-1 | TRBD1 | TRBV29-1 | TGCAGCGCAGCAAAGGGGGCGGGCACTGAAGCTTTCTTT | CSAAKGAGTEAFF
NA | TRBJ2-7 | NA | TRBV28 | TGTGCCAGCAGTTACCAGCAGCCCCCTGGCGAGCAGTACTTC | CASSYQQPPGEQYF
NA | TRBJ2-5 | NA | TRBV30 | TGTGCCTGGAGTCCAGGACGCCAAGAGACCCAGTACTTC | CAWSPGRQETQYF
NA | TRBJ2-7 | TRBD2 | TRBV28 | TGTGCCAGCAGCCCCCGTAGCGGGAGGGCCTACGAGCAGTACTTC | CASSPRSGRAYEQYF
NA | TRBJ2-1 | NA | TRBV21-1 | TGTGCCAGCAGCAAAGTCACAGCGGGAGGTCTGGATGAGCAGTTCTTC | CASSKVTAGGLDEQFF
NA | TRBJ2-3 | NA | TRBV28 | TGTGCCAGCAAAAGTGGCCCAGATACGCAGTATTTT | CASKSGPDTQYF
NA | TRBJ2-1 | NA | TRBV6-1 | TGTGCCAGCAGTGAATTTCTCAGGAGTTCTTCCTACAATGAGCAGTTCTTC | CASSEFLRSSSYNEQFF
NA | TRBJ1-5 | NA | TRBV7-8 | TGTGCCAGCAGCTTAGCTCTGGGGGAGCAGCCCCAGCATTTT | CASSLALGEQPQHF
NA | TRBJ2-1 | TRBD2 | TRBV25-1 | TGTGCCAGCAGGGGACTAGCGGGCTCGAGCTCCTACAATGAGCAGTTCTTC | CASRGLAGSSSYNEQFF
NA | TRBJ2-7 | NA | TRBV6-5 | TGTGCCAGCAGTTCTGGGTCGTACGAGCAGTACTTC | CASSSGSYEQYF
NA | TRBJ1-1 | NA | TRBV28 | TGTGCCAGCACCCCTCTCGGCACAGGAAACACTGAAGCTTTCTTT | CASTPLGTGNTEAFF